This T cell receptor beta chain was sequenced in a study of OX40 agonist ivuxolimab in advanced cancers. Study-wide findings and caveats: Compared with CD4+, CD8+ T cells on average had more expanded clones.

Clones were read by immunoSEQ multiplex PCR, and TCRdb kept only the in-frame ones, dropping some. Here the sample spans roughly 70,000 clones, about 85% being singletons. The germline gives CDR1 MNHNS, CDR2 SASEGT. The ends were cut back, 4 bases at V and 3 bases at J, with 16 bases in the middle. The CDR3 totals 16 residues. Remarks on this clone: Its target is not known.

The J gene is TRBJ1-5, the V gene TRBV6-1; D gene ambiguous. The receptor's source is an adult with an advanced solid tumor such as melanoma, head and neck, liver or kidney cancer. The input for sequencing was CD4+ or CD8+ T cells sorted from blood, taken in a trial of the OX40 agonist ivuxolimab. CDR3 sequence reads: CASSVKGGGINQPQHF. The CDR3 bases are TGTGCCAGCAGTGTCAAGGGAGGAGGTATCAATCAGCCCCAGCATTTT.